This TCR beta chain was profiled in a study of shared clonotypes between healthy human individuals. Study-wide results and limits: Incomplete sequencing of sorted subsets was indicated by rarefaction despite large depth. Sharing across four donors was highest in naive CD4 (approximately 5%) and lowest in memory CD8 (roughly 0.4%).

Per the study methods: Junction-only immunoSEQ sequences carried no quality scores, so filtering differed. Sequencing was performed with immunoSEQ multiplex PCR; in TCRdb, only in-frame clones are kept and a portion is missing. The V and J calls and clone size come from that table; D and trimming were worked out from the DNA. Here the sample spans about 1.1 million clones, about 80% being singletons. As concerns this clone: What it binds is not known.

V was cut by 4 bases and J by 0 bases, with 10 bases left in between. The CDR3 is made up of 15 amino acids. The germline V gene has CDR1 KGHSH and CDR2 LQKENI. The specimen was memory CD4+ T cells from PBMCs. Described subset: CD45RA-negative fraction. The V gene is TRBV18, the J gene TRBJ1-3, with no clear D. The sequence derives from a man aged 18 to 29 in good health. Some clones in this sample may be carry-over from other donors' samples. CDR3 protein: CASSLYSDSGNTIYF. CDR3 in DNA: TGTGCCAGCTCACTGTACAGCGACTCTGGAAACACCATATATTTT.